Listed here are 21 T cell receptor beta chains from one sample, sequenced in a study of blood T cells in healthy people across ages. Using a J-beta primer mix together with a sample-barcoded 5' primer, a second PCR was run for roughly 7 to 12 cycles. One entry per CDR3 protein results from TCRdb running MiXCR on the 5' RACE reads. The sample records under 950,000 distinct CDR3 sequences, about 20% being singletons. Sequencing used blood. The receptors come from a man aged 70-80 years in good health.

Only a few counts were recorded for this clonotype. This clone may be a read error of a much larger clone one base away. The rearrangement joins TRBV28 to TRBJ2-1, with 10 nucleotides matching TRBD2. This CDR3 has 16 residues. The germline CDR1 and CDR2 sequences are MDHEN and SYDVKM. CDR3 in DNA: TGTGCCGGCAGTTTCCCCCCTAGCGGGGGATACAATGAGCAGTTCTTC. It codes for CAGSFPPSGGYNEQFF.

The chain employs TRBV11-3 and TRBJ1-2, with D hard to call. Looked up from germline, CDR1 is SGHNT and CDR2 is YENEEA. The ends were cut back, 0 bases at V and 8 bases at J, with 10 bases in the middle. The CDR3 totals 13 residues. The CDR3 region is CASSLESSRGYTF. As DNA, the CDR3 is TGTGCCAGCAGCTTAGAGTCTTCCCGGGGCTACACCTTC.

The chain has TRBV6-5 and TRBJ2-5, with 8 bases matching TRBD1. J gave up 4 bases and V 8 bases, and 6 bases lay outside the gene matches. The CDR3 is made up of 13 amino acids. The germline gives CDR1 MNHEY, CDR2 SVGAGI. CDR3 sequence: CASGQGQGETQYF. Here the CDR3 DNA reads TGTGCCAGCGGTCAAGGACAGGGAGAGACCCAGTACTTC.

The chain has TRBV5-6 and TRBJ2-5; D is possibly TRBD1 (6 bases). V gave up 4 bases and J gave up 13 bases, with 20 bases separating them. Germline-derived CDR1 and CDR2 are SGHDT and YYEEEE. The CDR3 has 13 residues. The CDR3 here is CASSPDRLRGWYF. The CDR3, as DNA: TGTGCCAGCAGCCCCGACAGGTTGAGGGGATGGTACTTC. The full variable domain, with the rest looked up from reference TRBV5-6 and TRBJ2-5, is DAGVTQSPTHLIKTRGQQVTLRCSPKSGHDTVSWYQQALGQGPQFIFQYYEEEERQRGNFPDRFSGHQFPNYSSELNVNALLLGDSALYLCASSPDRLRGWYFGPGTRLLVL.

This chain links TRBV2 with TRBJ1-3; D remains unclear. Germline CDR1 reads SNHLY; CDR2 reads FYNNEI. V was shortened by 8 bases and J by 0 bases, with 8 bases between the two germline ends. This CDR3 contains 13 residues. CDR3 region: CASQGDSGNTIYF. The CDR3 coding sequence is TGTGCCAGCCAAGGTGACTCTGGAAACACCATATATTTT.

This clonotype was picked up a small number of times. The CDR3 DNA sequence: TGCAGCGTTGAAGGCGGAGGCACAGGGGCCTACAATGAGCAGTTCTTC. Its translation is CSVEGGGTGAYNEQFF. The chain is built from TRBV29-1 and TRBJ2-1, with 7 bases fitting TRBD1. The V segment lost 1 base and the J segment 2 bases; nucleotides outside the gene matches: 8. The germline V gene encodes CDR1 SQVTM and CDR2 ANQGSEA. The CDR3 consists of 16 residues.

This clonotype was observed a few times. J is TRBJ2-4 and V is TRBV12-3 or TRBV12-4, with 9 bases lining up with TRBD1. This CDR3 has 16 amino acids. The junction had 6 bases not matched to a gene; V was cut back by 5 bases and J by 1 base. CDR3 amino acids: CASSATGGAAKNIQYF. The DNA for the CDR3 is TGTGCCAGCAGTGCCACAGGGGGCGCTGCCAAAAACATTCAGTACTTC.

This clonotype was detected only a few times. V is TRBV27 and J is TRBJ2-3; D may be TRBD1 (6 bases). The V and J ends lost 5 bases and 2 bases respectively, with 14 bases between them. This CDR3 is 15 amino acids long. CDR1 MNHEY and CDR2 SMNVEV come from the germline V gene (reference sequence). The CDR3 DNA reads TGTGCCAGCAGTCTCAGGGGTTCCTACACAGATACGCAGTATTTT. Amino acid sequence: CASSLRGSYTDTQYF.

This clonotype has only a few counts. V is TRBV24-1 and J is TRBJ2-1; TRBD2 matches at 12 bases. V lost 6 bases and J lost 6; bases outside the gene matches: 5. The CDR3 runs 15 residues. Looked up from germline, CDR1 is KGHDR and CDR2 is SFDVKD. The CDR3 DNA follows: TGTGCCACCAGTAGAGGGACTAGCGGGCCCAATGAGCAGTTCTTC. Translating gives CATSRGTSGPNEQFF.

The CDR3 here is CASTRQDYYEQYF. The CDR3 bases are TGTGCCAGCACGAGGCAGGACTACTACGAGCAGTACTTC. This chain joins TRBV7-9 and TRBJ2-7; D might be TRBD2 (6 bases). The germline CDR1 and CDR2 sequences are SEHNR and FQNEAQ (reference sequence). V lost 7 bases, J lost 3 bases, and 13 bases lay in between. The CDR3 has 13 amino acids.

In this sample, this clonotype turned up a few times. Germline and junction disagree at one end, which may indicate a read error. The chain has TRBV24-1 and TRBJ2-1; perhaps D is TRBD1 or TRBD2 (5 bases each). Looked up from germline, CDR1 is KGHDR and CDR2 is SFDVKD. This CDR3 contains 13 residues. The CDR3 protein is CATSDLWGYEQYF. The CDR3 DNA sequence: TGTGCCACCAGTGATTTGTGGGGGTACGAGCAATACTTC.

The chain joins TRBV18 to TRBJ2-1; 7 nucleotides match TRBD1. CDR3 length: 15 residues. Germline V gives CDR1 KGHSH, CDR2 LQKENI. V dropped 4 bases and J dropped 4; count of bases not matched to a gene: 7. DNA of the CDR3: TGTGCCAGCTCACTGCCCGGGACAGAATACAATGAGCAGTTCTTC. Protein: CASSLPGTEYNEQFF. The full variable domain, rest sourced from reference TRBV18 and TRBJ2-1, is NAGVMQNPRHLVRRRGQEARLRCSPMKGHSHVYWYRQLPEEGLKFMVYLQKENIIDESGMPKERFSAEFPKEGPSILRIQQVVRGDSAAYFCASSLPGTEYNEQFFGPGTRLTVL.

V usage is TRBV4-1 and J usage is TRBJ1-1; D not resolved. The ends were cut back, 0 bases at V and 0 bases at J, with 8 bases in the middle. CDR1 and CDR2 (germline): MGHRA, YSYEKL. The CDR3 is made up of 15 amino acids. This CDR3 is CASSQDVQLNTEAFF. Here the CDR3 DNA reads TGCGCCAGCAGCCAAGATGTCCAGCTGAACACTGAAGCTTTCTTT.

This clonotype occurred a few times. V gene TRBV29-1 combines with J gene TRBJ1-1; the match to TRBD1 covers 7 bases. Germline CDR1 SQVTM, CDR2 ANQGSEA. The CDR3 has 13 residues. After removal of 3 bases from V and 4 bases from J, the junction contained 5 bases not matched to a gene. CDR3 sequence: CSVDRQGVTEAFF. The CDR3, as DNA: TGCAGCGTTGATCGACAGGGTGTCACTGAAGCTTTCTTT. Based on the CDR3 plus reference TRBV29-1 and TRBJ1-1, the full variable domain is SAVISQKPSRDICQRGTSLTIQCQVDSQVTMMFWYRQQPGQSLTLIATANQGSEATYESGFVIDKFPISRPNLTFSTLTVSNMSPEDSSIYLCSVDRQGVTEAFFGQGTRLTVV.

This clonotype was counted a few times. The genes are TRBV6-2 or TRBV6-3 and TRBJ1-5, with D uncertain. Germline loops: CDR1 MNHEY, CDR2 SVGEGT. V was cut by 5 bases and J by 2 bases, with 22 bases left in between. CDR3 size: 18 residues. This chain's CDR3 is CASSPPARDVFGNQPQHF. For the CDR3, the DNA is TGTGCCAGCAGTCCACCCGCGCGGGATGTCTTTGGCAATCAGCCCCAGCATTTT.

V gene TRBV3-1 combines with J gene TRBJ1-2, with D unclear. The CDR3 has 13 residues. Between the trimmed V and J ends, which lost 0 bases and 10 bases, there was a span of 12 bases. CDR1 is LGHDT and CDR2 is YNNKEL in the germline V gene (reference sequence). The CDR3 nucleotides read TGTGCCAGCAGCCAAGATCCGGCAGCGCCCTACACCTTC. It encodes CASSQDPAAPYTF.

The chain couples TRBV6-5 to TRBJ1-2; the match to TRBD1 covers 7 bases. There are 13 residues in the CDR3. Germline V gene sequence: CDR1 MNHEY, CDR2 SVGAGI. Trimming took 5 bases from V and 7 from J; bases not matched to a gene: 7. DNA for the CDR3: TGTGCCAGCAGTCCGGGACAGAGTTTTGGCTACACCTTC. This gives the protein CASSPGQSFGYTF.

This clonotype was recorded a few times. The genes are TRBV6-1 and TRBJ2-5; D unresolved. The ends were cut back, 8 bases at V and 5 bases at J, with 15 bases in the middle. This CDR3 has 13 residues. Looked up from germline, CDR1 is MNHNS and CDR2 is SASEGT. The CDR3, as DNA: TGTGCCAGCTCCCGAGAGAGTAGGGAGACCCAGTACTTC. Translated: CASSRESRETQYF.

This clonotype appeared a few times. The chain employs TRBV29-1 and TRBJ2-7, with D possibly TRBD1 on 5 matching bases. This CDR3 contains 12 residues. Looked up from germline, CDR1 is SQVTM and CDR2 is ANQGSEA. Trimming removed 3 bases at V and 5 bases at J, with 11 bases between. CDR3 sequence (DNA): TGCAGCGTTGATCAGGGATCGGACGAGCAGTACTTC. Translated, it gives CSVDQGSDEQYF.

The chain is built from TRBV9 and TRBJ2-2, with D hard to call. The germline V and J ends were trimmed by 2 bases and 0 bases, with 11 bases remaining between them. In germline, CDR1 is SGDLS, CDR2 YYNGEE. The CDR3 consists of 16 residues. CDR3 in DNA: TGTGCCAGCAGCGTGAACGACATATCGAACACCGGGGAGCTGTTTTTT. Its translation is CASSVNDISNTGELFF.

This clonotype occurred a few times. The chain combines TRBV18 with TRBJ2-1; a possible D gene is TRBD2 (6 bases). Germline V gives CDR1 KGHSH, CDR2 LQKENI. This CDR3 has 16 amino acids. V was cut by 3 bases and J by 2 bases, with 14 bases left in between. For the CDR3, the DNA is TGTGCCAGCTCACCGTTGGGCGGGGTAGCCTACAATGAGCAGTTCTTC. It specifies CASSPLGGVAYNEQFF.